The sequence of this T cell receptor beta chain was determined in a study of cytomegalovirus exposure and HLA in healthy donors. Overall study results and limits: Presence/absence analyses treated sequencing depth as roughly uniform across donors. Several of the most significant clusters appeared, in a later analysis, to be linked to common viral pathogens. HLA alleles were associated with around 17,000 TCR beta sequences in a later analysis at 0.05 false discovery rate. As a later analysis revealed, most CMV-associated TCR beta chains appeared HLA-restricted.

For this clone: Its antigen is still unknown.

The PCR made use of 60 Vbeta and 13 Jbeta primers. Clones were sequenced by immunoSEQ multiplex PCR, and TCRdb holds only the in-frame ones, with some missing. The table lists some 130,000 clones, around 70% of them singletons. The CDR3 sequence is 13 residues long. Germline CDR1 reads LGHNA; CDR2 reads YSLEER. V lost 6 bases to trimming and J lost 4 bases, with 12 bases between them. Sequenced: PBMCs. The TCR sequence derives from a male donor in good health and CMV-seronegative. This rearrangement joins TRBV4-3 to TRBJ1-1; D is perhaps TRBD1 (5 bases). For the CDR3, the DNA is TGCGCCAGCAGGACACGGGGGGTCACTGAAGCTTTCTTT. Its translation is CASRTRGVTEAFF.